This entry features one TCR beta chain sequence. Its specificity is not known. This sample was taken from a study of T-cell reconstitution after alpha-beta-depleted transplantation in children. Preparation of the TCRbeta library used unique molecular identifiers. Each CDR3 protein gets one entry after TCRdb re-called the PCR reads with MiXCR. The sample records around 450,000 distinct CDR3 sequences, around 15% being singletons. Overall study results and limits: Surviving recipient cells, namely T cells and thymic progenitors, were the source of high day-60 TCRbeta diversity in some patients.

This receptor was obtained from a boy under two years old who had a stem cell transplant for Wiskott-Aldrich syndrome, so the T cells may come from the graft donor. Material: PBMCs, mostly from graft donor cells, obtained 360 days after TCRalphabeta/CD19-depleted stem cell transplant.

CDR3 loop: CASSQLGNQETQYF. In DNA, the CDR3 is TGTGCCAGCAGCCAACTCGGGAACCAAGAGACCCAGTACTTC. The chain is built from TRBV3-1 and TRBJ2-5; D is perhaps TRBD2 (5 bases). With 2 bases removed from V and 0 bases from J, the gap between germline ends came to 7 bases. This CDR3 has 14 amino acids. Germline V gives CDR1 LGHDT, CDR2 YNNKEL (reference sequence).